The 15 T cell receptor beta chains below come from one sample, sequenced in a study of identical twins. TCRdb passed the 5' RACE reads through MiXCR, listing each CDR3 protein once. The table shows 1.5 million to 2 million distinct CDR3 sequences, with less than 35% occurring only once. Specimen: cord blood. Receptor source: a newborn girl in good health.

The sample holds many counts of this clonotype. The chain is built from TRBV2 and TRBJ2-3; tentatively, D is TRBD2 (5 bases). CDR1 is SNHLY, CDR2 FYNNEI, per germline. CDR3 length: 12 residues. Trimming shortened V by 4 bases and J by 4 bases, and 6 bases separated the two germline ends. The CDR3 DNA sequence: TGTGCCAGCAGTGGGACTTCAGATACGCAGTATTTT. Its translation: CASSGTSDTQYF.

This clonotype was detected a few times. The chain recombines TRBV25-1 with TRBJ2-7, with D hard to call. This CDR3 is built from 13 residues. The V and J ends lost 11 bases and 2 bases respectively, with 16 bases between them. Looked up from germline, CDR1 is MGHDK and CDR2 is SYGVNS. CDR3 sequence reads: CAVLSPHTYEQYF. The CDR3, as DNA: TGTGCCGTCCTTAGCCCTCACACCTACGAGCAGTACTTC.

This chain connects TRBV2 to TRBJ2-7; D unresolved. Trimming took 6 bases from V and 6 from J, leaving 12 bases between them. Germline-derived CDR1 and CDR2 are SNHLY and FYNNEI. The CDR3 is 12 residues long. For the CDR3, the DNA is TGTGCCAGCAGCTGGGTCGCTACCGAGCAGTACTTC. Translating gives CASSWVATEQYF.

This chain joins TRBV25-1 and TRBJ1-3, with D unresolved. This CDR3 has 15 residues. Trimming removed 4 bases from V and 0 bases from J, with 10 bases in between. Germline CDR1 MGHDK, CDR2 SYGVNS. The CDR3 nucleotides are TGTGCCAGCAGTGGCGGGATCCTCTCTGGAAACACCATATATTTT. It translates to CASSGGILSGNTIYF.

CDR3 nucleotide sequence: TGCAGCGTCCGGGACGGTGCTGGGGCCAACGTCCTGACTTTC. Its translation: CSVRDGAGANVLTF. The V call is TRBV29-1, the J call TRBJ2-6, with D tentatively TRBD1 or TRBD2 (5 bases each). The V and J ends lost 6 bases and 2 bases respectively, with 11 bases between them. Germline assignment: CDR1 SQVTM and CDR2 ANQGSEA. This CDR3 region has 14 residues.

This clonotype was counted ten times or more. This chain connects TRBV5-1 to TRBJ2-1; D perhaps matches TRBD2 (6 bases). CDR1 SGHRS and CDR2 YFSETQ come from the germline V gene. The V end lost 0 bases, the J end lost 0 bases, and 7 bases lay between the germline ends. This CDR3 has 15 residues. The CDR3 loop reads CASSLDGSSYNEQFF. The CDR3 DNA reads as TGCGCCAGCAGCTTGGACGGGAGCTCCTACAATGAGCAGTTCTTC.

The chain recombines TRBV11-2 with TRBJ2-3; TRBD2 agrees at 7 bases. Per germline, CDR1 SGHAT and CDR2 FQNNGV. The CDR3 has 16 residues. V lost 4 bases to trimming and J lost 3 bases; unmatched junction nucleotides: 10. The CDR3, as DNA: TGTGCCAGCAGCTCACGGACTAGTTCTGCTACAGATACGCAGTATTTT. This gives the protein CASSSRTSSATDTQYF.

The sample holds a few counts of this clonotype. The rearrangement joins TRBV12-3 or TRBV12-4 to TRBJ2-2; 8 bases align to TRBD1. Trimming removed 7 bases from V and 6 bases from J; junction bases left unmatched: 7. The CDR3 sequence is 14 residues long. The DNA for the CDR3 is TGTGCCAGCACTCGACAGGGGAGGCCCGGGGAGCTGTTTTTT. Protein product: CASTRQGRPGELFF.

This clonotype was seen a few times. V gene TRBV6-5 combines with J gene TRBJ1-2, with D unresolved. Trimming shortened V by 6 bases and J by 4 bases, and 12 bases separated the two germline ends. Germline V gives CDR1 MNHEY, CDR2 SVGAGI. The CDR3 loop spans 13 amino acids. CDR3 loop: CASSRDGLYGYTF. The DNA of the CDR3 is TGTGCCAGCAGCCGCGACGGGCTCTATGGCTACACCTTC.

This clonotype occurred a few times. The rearrangement joins TRBV12-3 or TRBV12-4 to TRBJ1-2, with a tentative D call TRBD1 (6 bases). The CDR3 runs to 17 residues. Between the trimmed V and J ends, which lost 6 bases and 0 bases, there was a span of 20 bases. CDR3 DNA sequence: TGTGCCAGCAGCCGTTACCCACAGGGTCCCACTAACTATGGCTACACCTTC. Translating it yields CASSRYPQGPTNYGYTF.

This chain joins TRBV27 and TRBJ2-1; 10 positions match TRBD2. The CDR3 covers 16 residues. Germline CDR1 and CDR2: MNHEY and SMNVEV (reference sequence). V was pared by 3 bases and J by 8 bases, with 10 bases of the junction left unmatched. CDR3 sequence (DNA): TGTGCCAGCAGTTTCCTGGCTAGCGGGAGAGTCCATGAGCAGTTCTTC. It encodes CASSFLASGRVHEQFF.

The chain links TRBV25-1 to TRBJ2-4, with D possibly matching TRBD1 (6 bases). Trimming removed 1 base at V and 13 bases at J, with 17 bases between. Germline assignment: CDR1 MGHDK and CDR2 SYGVNS. The CDR3 loop spans 14 amino acids. The CDR3 region has the DNA TGTGCCAGCAGTGAATTCAAAGGGGGTAGGGAGCAGTACTTC. Encoded protein: CASSEFKGGREQYF.

The V call is TRBV7-9, the J call TRBJ1-2, with TRBD1 as a possible D gene (5 bases). Per germline, CDR1 SEHNR and CDR2 FQNEAQ (reference sequence). The CDR3 extends over 13 amino acids. V lost 5 bases and J 4 bases, leaving 11 bases between the germline ends. The CDR3 sequence is CASSPGLIYGYTF. The CDR3 nucleotides read TGTGCCAGCAGCCCGGGACTGATCTATGGCTACACCTTC.

The CDR3 loop reads CSAEIPGGGYTF. The CDR3 DNA reads TGCAGTGCGGAAATTCCAGGGGGTGGCTACACCTTC. This chain joins TRBV20-1 and TRBJ1-2, with TRBD1 matching over 7 bases. The CDR3 is made up of 12 amino acids. V gave up 6 bases and J gave up 7 bases; unmatched junction bases: 8. Germline V gives CDR1 DFQATT, CDR2 SNEGSKA (reference sequence).

The V gene is TRBV6-1, the J gene TRBJ2-5; the D gene is possibly TRBD2 (6 bases). The V end was cut by 3 bases, the J end by 11 bases, with 25 bases between. Germline V lookup: CDR1 MNHNS, CDR2 SASEGT. The CDR3 consists of 16 residues. The CDR3 DNA is TGTGCCAGCAGTGATAGCGGACAACGGGGAGTCAATGAGCAGTACTTC. Translated: CASSDSGQRGVNEQYF.